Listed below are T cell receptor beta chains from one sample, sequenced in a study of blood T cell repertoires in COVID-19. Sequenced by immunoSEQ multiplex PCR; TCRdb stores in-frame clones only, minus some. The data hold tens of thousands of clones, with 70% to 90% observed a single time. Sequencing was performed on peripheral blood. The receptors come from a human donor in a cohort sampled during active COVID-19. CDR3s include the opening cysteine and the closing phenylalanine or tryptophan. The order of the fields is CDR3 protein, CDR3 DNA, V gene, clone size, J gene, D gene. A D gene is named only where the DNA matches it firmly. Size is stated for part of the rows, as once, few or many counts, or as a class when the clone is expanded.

CDR3 protein: CAWSRGTQYF
CDR3 DNA: TGTGCCTGGAGTAGAGGTACGCAGTATTTT
V gene: TRBV30
clone size: -
J gene: TRBJ2-3
D gene: -

CDR3 protein: CASSLGTGGSGNTIYF
CDR3 DNA: TGCGCCAGCAGCTTGGGGACAGGGGGCTCTGGAAACACCATATATTTT
V gene: TRBV5-1
clone size: -
J gene: TRBJ1-3
D gene: TRBD1

CDR3 protein: CASRGGPWNTEAFF
CDR3 DNA: TGCGCCAGCAGGGGGGGGCCCTGGAACACTGAAGCTTTCTTT
V gene: TRBV5-1
clone size: -
J gene: TRBJ1-1
D gene: -

CDR3 protein: CASSLRIRQGYGYTF
CDR3 DNA: TGTGCCAGCAGCTTACGTATCCGGCAGGGATATGGCTACACCTTC
V gene: TRBV7-8
clone size: -
J gene: TRBJ1-2
D gene: -

CDR3 protein: CASSLGSPQETQYF
CDR3 DNA: TGTGCCAGCAGTTTGGGCAGCCCTCAAGAGACCCAGTACTTC
V gene: TRBV27
clone size: few
J gene: TRBJ2-5
D gene: -

CDR3 protein: CASSSGGDPPETQYF
CDR3 DNA: TGTGCCAGCAGCTCGGGGGGCGACCCCCCAGAGACCCAGTACTTC
V gene: TRBV27
clone size: few
J gene: TRBJ2-5
D gene: -

CDR3 protein: CASSLAGEAGNSPLHF
CDR3 DNA: TGCGCCAGCAGCTTGGCCGGGGAGGCGGGCAATTCACCCCTCCACTTT
V gene: TRBV5-1
clone size: -
J gene: TRBJ1-6
D gene: -

CDR3 protein: CASSTKGQFYEQYF
CDR3 DNA: TGTGCCAGTAGTACAAAAGGACAGTTCTACGAGCAGTACTTC
V gene: TRBV19
clone size: -
J gene: TRBJ2-7
D gene: -

CDR3 protein: CASSLRPLAKNIQYF
CDR3 DNA: TGTGCCAGCAGCCTCAGGCCTCTAGCCAAAAACATTCAGTACTTC
V gene: TRBV11-2
clone size: -
J gene: TRBJ2-4
D gene: -

CDR3 protein: CASGLVGQGRMNTEAFF
CDR3 DNA: TGTGCTAGTGGTTTGGTAGGCCAGGGAAGAATGAACACTGAAGCTTTCTTT
V gene: TRBV12-5
clone size: -
J gene: TRBJ1-1
D gene: -

CDR3 protein: CASSQEGQGTSNYGYTF
CDR3 DNA: TGCGCCAGCAGCCAAGAAGGGCAGGGGACGTCTAACTATGGCTACACCTTC
V gene: TRBV4-1
clone size: few
J gene: TRBJ1-2
D gene: -

CDR3 protein: CASFRGTRGFYNSPLHF
CDR3 DNA: TGTGCCAGCTTTCGGGGAACACGGGGGTTCTATAATTCACCCCTCCACTTT
V gene: TRBV2
clone size: -
J gene: TRBJ1-6
D gene: -

CDR3 protein: CASSFSDNEKLFF
CDR3 DNA: TGTGCCAGCAGCTTTTCAGATAATGAAAAACTGTTTTTT
V gene: TRBV7-6
clone size: -
J gene: TRBJ1-4
D gene: -

CDR3 protein: CASRPPRGYRASTDTQYF
CDR3 DNA: TGTGCCAGCAGGCCCCCCAGGGGCTACCGGGCTAGCACAGATACGCAGTATTTT
V gene: TRBV7-8
clone size: once
J gene: TRBJ2-3
D gene: -

CDR3 protein: CASRGGTGGTDTQYF
CDR3 DNA: TGTGCCAGCAGGGGGGGGACAGGGGGCACAGATACGCAGTATTTT
V gene: TRBV2
clone size: -
J gene: TRBJ2-3
D gene: TRBD1

CDR3 protein: CASTVSGTPYGYGYTF
CDR3 DNA: TGTGCCAGTACCGTATCCGGGACACCTTATGGCTATGGCTACACCTTC
V gene: TRBV19
clone size: -
J gene: TRBJ1-2
D gene: -

CDR3 protein: CASSLGLARETQYF
CDR3 DNA: TGCGCCAGCAGCTTGGGGCTAGCGCGGGAGACCCAGTACTTC
V gene: TRBV5-1
clone size: -
J gene: TRBJ2-5
D gene: -

CDR3 protein: CASKRQGTNTGELFF
CDR3 DNA: TGTGCCAGCAAGAGACAGGGGACGAACACCGGGGAGCTGTTTTTT
V gene: TRBV27
clone size: -
J gene: TRBJ2-2
D gene: TRBD1

CDR3 protein: CACNEGQGDEQYF
CDR3 DNA: TGTGCCTGCAATGAGGGACAGGGGGACGAGCAGTACTTC
V gene: TRBV30
clone size: -
J gene: TRBJ2-7
D gene: TRBD1

CDR3 protein: CASLLPPYGYTF
CDR3 DNA: TGTGCCAGCCTCCTACCCCCCTATGGCTACACCTTC
V gene: TRBV6-5
clone size: -
J gene: TRBJ1-2
D gene: -

CDR3 protein: CASSIRETQYF
CDR3 DNA: TGTGCCAGTAGTATTCGAGAGACCCAGTACTTC
V gene: TRBV19
clone size: -
J gene: TRBJ2-5
D gene: -

CDR3 protein: CASSVVPGTSPRSSYNEQFF
CDR3 DNA: TGTGCCAGCAGCGTAGTCCCAGGGACTAGTCCCCGAAGCTCCTACAATGAGCAGTTCTTC
V gene: TRBV9
clone size: -
J gene: TRBJ2-1
D gene: TRBD2

CDR3 protein: CASSLSTALVEDTQYF
CDR3 DNA: TGTGCCAGCAGCTTAAGTACAGCCTTGGTAGAAGATACGCAGTATTTT
V gene: TRBV7-8
clone size: few
J gene: TRBJ2-3
D gene: -

CDR3 protein: CASSLSGRQNSPLHF
CDR3 DNA: TGTGCCAGCAGTTTATCAGGGAGACAAAATTCACCCCTCCACTTT
V gene: TRBV27
clone size: -
J gene: TRBJ1-6
D gene: -

CDR3 protein: CASGTGDPYEQYF
CDR3 DNA: TGCGCCAGCGGGACAGGGGACCCCTACGAGCAGTACTTC
V gene: TRBV5-1
clone size: -
J gene: TRBJ2-7
D gene: TRBD1